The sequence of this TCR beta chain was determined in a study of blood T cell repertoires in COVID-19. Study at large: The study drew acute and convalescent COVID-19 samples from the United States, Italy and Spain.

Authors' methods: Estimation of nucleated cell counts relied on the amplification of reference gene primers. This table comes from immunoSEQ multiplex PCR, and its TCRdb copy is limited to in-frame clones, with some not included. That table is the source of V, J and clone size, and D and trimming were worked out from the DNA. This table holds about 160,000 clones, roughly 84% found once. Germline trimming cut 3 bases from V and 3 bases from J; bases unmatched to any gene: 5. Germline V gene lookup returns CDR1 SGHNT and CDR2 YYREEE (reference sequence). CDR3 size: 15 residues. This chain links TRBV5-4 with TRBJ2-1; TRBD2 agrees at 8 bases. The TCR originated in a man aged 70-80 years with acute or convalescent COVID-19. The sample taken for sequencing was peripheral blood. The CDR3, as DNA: TGTGCCAGCAGCTCCGGACTAGCCTTCTACAATGAGCAGTTCTTC. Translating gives CASSSGLAFYNEQFF.